The source of this TCR beta chain is a study of blood T cell repertoires in COVID-19. Study context: Italy, Spain and the United States were the sources of the convalescent and acute COVID-19 samples.

The CDR3 extends over 15 amino acids. V was trimmed by 1 base and J by 6 bases, leaving 12 bases between them. The germline V gene encodes CDR1 LNHDA and CDR2 SQIVND (reference sequence). Ages ranged from roughly 18 to 100 years, with residence in fewer than 25 US areas. In Cohort 3, a recovered donor had either two negative PCRs, clearance, or symptom resolution. Per the authors' pipeline: Using reference gene primer amplification, nucleated cell counts were estimated. Method: immunoSEQ multiplex PCR; TCRdb's copy keeps in-frame clones and lacks some. The DNA gave D and trimming, while V, J and clone size come from that table. The sample gives about 250,000 clones, just over 85% of which show up once; approximately 1.7% is in the top ten.

The clonotype comes from a man aged 35 to 55 who had recovered from COVID-19. The material sequenced was PBMCs or T cells enriched from blood (not recorded which). The J gene is TRBJ2-2, the V gene TRBV19; no firm D call. CDR3 coding DNA: TGTGCCAGTAGTATAGGGCCCCTGATCGCCGGGGAGCTGTTTTTT. Amino acids: CASSIGPLIAGELFF.